This TCR beta chain is from a study of T cells in localized non-small cell lung cancer (dated by TCRdb to 2020 to 2021). Study-level background: The study examined T cell repertoires in under 300 patients with early-stage NSCLC and compared tumors with uninvolved tumor-adjacent lungs. The mean age of the NSCLC patients was about 62 years, with roughly 120 men and about a hundred women. The cohort consisted of 236 treatment-naive NSCLC patients whose localized lung tumors had been resected. Results the study describes overall, beyond this receptor: Higher T cell density in blood was associated with longer overall survival, whereas higher clonality in adjacent lung was associated with shorter survival. A median of roughly 60 of the top 100 tumor clones were detected in paired uninvolved adjacent lung, and about 29 of these tumor clones were also found among the top 100 clones of the paired uninvolved adjacent lung. The highest T cell clonality was observed in uninvolved tumor-adjacent lung, where clonality exceeded that of tumor, suggesting that antigenic responses were more focused in uninvolved tumor-adjacent lung. Because the study design was exploratory, TCR variables were selected using unadjusted p-values without false-discovery rate correction. Because multi-region sequencing of the tumors was not done, intratumor heterogeneity could not be ruled out.

From the cysteine through the phenylalanine, the CDR3 covers 16 amino acids. The DNA shown is the 48-base CDR3, in frame from base 1. Clipping removes 5 bases from V and 2 bases from J, with 3 as the unmatched junction base count. Sequences MGHDK (CDR1) and SYGVNS (CDR2) are obtained from the germline V gene. At diagnosis, peripheral blood, uninvolved tumor-adjacent lung and tumor were collected and stored as a combination of fresh-frozen and FFPE material. For TCR repertoire profiling, blood samples were analyzed as peripheral blood mononuclear cells. TCR beta CDR3 regions were sequenced from DNA using the immunoSEQ Assay. Processing in the source paper ran as follows. T cell density was computed as TCR beta template counts normalized to usable DNA estimated by amplifying housekeeping genes. Using the preseqR package, richness was estimated by extrapolating to 120,000 templates for tissue samples and 400,000 templates for PBMC samples. Clonality was defined by subtracting Pielou's evenness from one. Tissue-enriched TCRs were identified through differential abundance testing performed on productive amino-acid clonotypes, with a minimum total count of 5 and an alpha of 0.1. The Jaccard Index and the Morisita Overlap Index were used to quantify repertoire overlap between compartments. GLIPH grouped TCR beta CDR3s together with public tetramer-defined viral CDR3s, and a viral motif had to include at least three viral sequences and also show V-gene enrichment. In its TCRdb copy, this immuneACCESS table keeps in-frame sequences only and misses some clones. Where compared with another copy, unresolved V genes explain less than half of these, and the others have no known cause. That table furnishes V, J and clone size, whereas the DNA furnished D and trimming. The sample table shows 15,000 to 20,000 clones, and around 91% are seen once. Of the sample, 1.2% is held by the ten largest clones.

Comment on this clone: The clone's antigen remains unknown. No base quality information exists; no much larger clone differs at one position.

This receptor was obtained from a woman aged 35 to 70 with stage III lung adenocarcinoma. The sample in question was peripheral blood mononuclear cells, obtained before any cancer treatment. This sequence uses TRBV25-1 and TRBJ2-2; the central 12 bases match TRBD2. The nucleotides read TGTGCCAGCAGTAGGACTAGCGGGATTAACACCGGGGAGCTGTTTTTT. Its protein product is CASSRTSGINTGELFF.